This T cell receptor (beta chain) was profiled in a study of beta chain features in type 1 diabetes. Sorting based on CD45RO/CCR7/CD25/CD127/CD95/CD27 separated CD4+ naive, central memory, regulatory and stem cell-like memory cells. Investigators reverse transcribed all isolated RNA, so they sequenced expressed TCRB transcripts. The read count averaged around 3.6 million across naive, central memory and regulatory T cell samples. Using immunoSEQ multiplex PCR, the repertoire was profiled, and TCRdb retains in-frame clones only, with some absent. This sample has about 240,000 clones; approximately 15% occur once, and the top ten carry approximately 0.021%. CDR1 SGHRS and CDR2 YFSETQ come from the germline V gene. The CDR3 has 15 residues. Trimming at V came to 0 bases and at J to 2 bases, leaving 5 bases not matched to a gene. As to this clone: No antigen is known for it.

Findings and caveats of the study: In type 1 diabetes patients, VDJ junctions had fewer insertions; deletions at these junctions were more frequent. All four CD4+ subsets from Type 1 diabetes patients carried moderately but significantly shorter TCRB CDR3s. In cDNA sequencing, cells with high TCR expression could be over-represented.

The J gene is TRBJ2-7, the V gene TRBV5-1, with 7 bases lining up with TRBD2. This TCR derives from a young man with type 1 diabetes. Sequenced: naive CD4+ T cells from blood. Here the CDR3 DNA reads TGCGCCAGCAGCTTGGTGTCTAGCGGTACCTACGAGCAGTACTTC. This sequence encodes CASSLVSSGTYEQYF.